Listed here are 2 T cell receptor beta chains from one sample, sequenced in a study of blood T cell repertoires in COVID-19. TCRdb's copy holds only in-frame clones and misses some; the assay was immunoSEQ multiplex PCR. The top ten hold more than 7.5% of the sample, which has some 150,000 clones, roughly 88% seen once. Sequences were obtained from peripheral blood. Source of these receptors: a woman in her sixties or seventies with COVID-19, enrolled during active disease.

V usage is TRBV30 and J usage is TRBJ2-3, with a weak D call TRBD2 (5 bases). Germline CDR1 is GTSNPN and CDR2 is SVGIG (reference sequence). Trimming left V 2 bases short and J 2 bases short, with 14 bases between. This CDR3 is 15 amino acids long. CDR3 amino acids: CAWSLRETSTDTQYF. For the CDR3, the DNA is TGTGCCTGGAGTCTCCGGGAAACATCCACAGATACGCAGTATTTT. The full variable domain, in which reference TRBV30 and TRBJ2-3 provide the parts outside the CDR3, is SQTIHQWPATLVQPVGSPLSLECTVEGTSNPNLYWYRQAAGRGLQLLFYSVGIGQISSEVPQNLSASRPQDRQFILSSKKLLLSDSGFYLCAWSLRETSTDTQYFGPGTRLTVL.

This clone was picked up one time. The rearrangement uses TRBV27 and TRBJ2-5; 9 nucleotides line up with TRBD2. Germline V gene sequence: CDR1 MNHEY, CDR2 SMNVEV (reference sequence). CDR3 length: 14 amino acids. V was clipped by 5 bases and J by 1 base; unmatched bases: 2. CDR3 amino acids: CASSLAGFQETQYF. DNA of the CDR3: TGTGCCAGCAGTCTAGCGGGGTTCCAAGAGACCCAGTACTTC.